This TCR beta chain was sequenced during a study of naive and memory T cell subsets. Study observations and caveats: Possibly reflecting memory cells re-expressing CD45RA, a few larger clonotypes occurred in naive repertoires, especially CD8.

CDR1 is LGHNA and CDR2 is YSLEER in the germline V gene. This CDR3 comprises 15 residues. Trimming removed 4 bases from V and 8 bases from J; junction bases left unmatched: 11. An equimolar mix of two oligonucleotides served as the beta constant-region primer for TRBC1 and TRBC2. Ligated cDNA was amplified by four rounds of PCR with nested alpha and beta constant-region primers and SP2. TCRdb itself ran the UMI-ligation and nested PCR reads through MiXCR, one entry per CDR3 protein. This sample has 98,000 or so distinct CDR3 sequences, with around 10% found just once. This clonotype appeared a few times. Its matching antigen is unknown.

The sequenced sample consisted of naive CD4+ T cells from blood. The sequence derives from a human donor in good health. The rearrangement uses TRBV4-3 and TRBJ2-3, with 8 nucleotides matching TRBD2. The CDR3 sequence is CASSPTGLGGVTQYF. The CDR3 nucleotides are TGCGCCAGCAGCCCTACGGGACTAGGCGGGGTTACGCAGTATTTT.